Sequencing of this T cell receptor beta chain was carried out in a study of T cells expressing NK-cell markers. Study background: There were seven HCMV-seropositive donors and one seronegative donor among the eight sequenced.

Notes on the study in general: A few donors showed these clonotypes also leading the CD3+CD56-NKG2C+ fraction. About 1.0-7.0% of CD8+ T cells in about six donors belonged to dominant NKG2C+ clonotypes.

Comments on this clonotype: Its matching antigen is unknown.

The CDR3 covers 17 residues. Germline-derived CDR1 and CDR2 are SGHVS and FQNEAQ. Synthesis of TCR beta cDNA relied on 5'RACE template switching carrying UMIs. Each CDR3 protein gets one entry in TCRdb, which reprocessed the 5' RACE reads and gives no DNA. Recorded for this sample: fewer than 400,000 distinct CDR3 sequences. The clonotype was recovered from a man aged 18-69 years in good health. V usage is TRBV7-8 and J usage is TRBJ2-5; TCRdb reports TRBD2, a call that lacks DNA to check it against. The material sequenced was blood T cells: a sorted CD56 or NKG2C T cell subset, CD4+ or CD8+ T cells, or bulk PBMC T cells (not recorded which). This CDR3 reads CASSPSRANMYQETQYF.